This TCR beta chain derives from a study of OX40 agonist ivuxolimab in advanced cancers. The protocol was immunoSEQ multiplex PCR, while the TCRdb copy is restricted to in-frame clones and leaves out a portion. There are about 94,000 clones in the sample; 87% occur only once, and about 0.29% lies in the top ten. The sequence was collected from an adult with an advanced solid tumor such as melanoma, head and neck, liver or kidney cancer. The sample here was CD4+ or CD8+ T cells sorted from blood, taken in a trial of the OX40 agonist ivuxolimab.

The CDR3 loop is CASSTTGYNIQYF. Here the CDR3 DNA reads TGTGCCAGCAGCACGACAGGGTACAACATTCAGTACTTC. The V call is TRBV7-9, the J call TRBJ2-4, with 7 positions matching TRBD1. CDR1 and CDR2 (germline): SEHNR, FQNEAQ (reference sequence). The V segment lost 5 bases and the J segment 7 bases; nucleotides outside the gene matches: 5. The CDR3 extends over 13 amino acids.